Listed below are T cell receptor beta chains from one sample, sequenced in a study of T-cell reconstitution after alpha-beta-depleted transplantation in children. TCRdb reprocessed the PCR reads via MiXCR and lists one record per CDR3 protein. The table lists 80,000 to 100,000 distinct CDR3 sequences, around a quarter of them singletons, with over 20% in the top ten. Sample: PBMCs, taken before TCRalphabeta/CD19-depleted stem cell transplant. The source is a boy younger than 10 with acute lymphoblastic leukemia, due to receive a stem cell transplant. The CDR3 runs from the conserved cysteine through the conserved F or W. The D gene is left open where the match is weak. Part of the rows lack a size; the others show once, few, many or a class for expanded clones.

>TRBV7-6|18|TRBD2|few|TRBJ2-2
CASSFWLAEGPEGGELFF
TGTGCCAGCAGCTTTTGGCTAGCGGAGGGGCCCGAAGGCGGGGAGCTGTTTTTT
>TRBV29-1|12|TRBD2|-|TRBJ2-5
CSARGGLAFQYF
TGCAGCGCCCGGGGGGGACTAGCGTTCCAGTACTTC
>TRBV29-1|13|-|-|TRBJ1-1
CSVYIFRGTEAFF
TGCAGCGTTTATATATTCCGCGGGACTGAAGCTTTCTTT
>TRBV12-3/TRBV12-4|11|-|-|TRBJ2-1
CASSFDNEQFF
TGTGCCAGCAGTTTCGACAATGAGCAGTTCTTC
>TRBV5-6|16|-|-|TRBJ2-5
CASSLRGSGVGETQYF
TGTGCCAGCAGCTTGAGAGGTAGCGGAGTAGGAGAGACCCAGTACTTC
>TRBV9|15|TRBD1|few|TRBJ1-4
CASTTSGTAGEKLFF
TGTGCCAGCACCACCTCCGGGACAGCGGGTGAAAAACTGTTTTTT
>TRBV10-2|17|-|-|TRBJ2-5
CASSSLAEGWNQETQYF
TGCGCCAGCAGTTCCTTAGCGGAGGGATGGAACCAAGAGACCCAGTACTTC
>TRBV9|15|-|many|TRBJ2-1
CASNSLGGSYNEQFF
TGTGCCAGCAACTCCCTCGGCGGGTCCTACAATGAGCAGTTCTTC
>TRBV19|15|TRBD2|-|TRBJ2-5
CASSGDGLAEETQYF
TGTGCCAGTAGTGGAGATGGACTAGCGGAGGAGACCCAGTACTTC
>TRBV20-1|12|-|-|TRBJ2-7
CSASGSSYEQYF
TGCAGTGCTAGCGGTTCCTCCTACGAGCAGTACTTC
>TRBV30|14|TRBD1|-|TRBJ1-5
CAWDSGGMDQPQHF
TGTGCCTGGGATTCAGGGGGAATGGATCAGCCCCAGCATTTT
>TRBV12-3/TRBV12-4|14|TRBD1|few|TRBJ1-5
CASSFRDSNQPQHF
TGTGCCAGCAGTTTTAGGGACAGTAATCAGCCCCAGCATTTT
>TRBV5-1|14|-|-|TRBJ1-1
CASSWDTRNTEAFF
TGCGCCAGCAGCTGGGACACCAGGAACACTGAAGCTTTCTTT
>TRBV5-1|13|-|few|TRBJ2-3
CASSSVGTDTQYF
TGCGCCAGCAGCTCGGTGGGCACAGATACGCAGTATTTT
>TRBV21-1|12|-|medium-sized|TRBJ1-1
CASSKAVIEAFF
TGTGCCAGCAGCAAAGCCGTTATTGAAGCTTTCTTT
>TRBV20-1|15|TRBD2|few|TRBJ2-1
CSAPLAGLAGNEQFF
TGCAGTGCTCCTTTAGCGGGATTAGCAGGGAATGAGCAGTTCTTC
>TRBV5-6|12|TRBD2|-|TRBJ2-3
CASSEGLAAQYF
TGTGCCAGCAGCGAGGGACTAGCTGCGCAGTATTTT
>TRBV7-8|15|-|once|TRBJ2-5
CASSVQASYQETQYF
TGTGCCAGCAGCGTACAGGCCTCGTACCAAGAGACCCAGTACTTC
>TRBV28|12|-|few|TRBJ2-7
CASRLGTYEQYF
TGTGCCAGCAGACTAGGGACCTACGAGCAGTACTTC
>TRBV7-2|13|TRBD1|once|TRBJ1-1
CASSGQGNTEAFF
TGTGCCAGCAGTGGACAGGGCAACACTGAAGCTTTCTTT